This T cell receptor (beta chain) was identified during a study of blood T cells in healthy people across ages. PCR was performed a second time for about 7 to 12 cycles using a sample-barcoded 5' primer and a J-beta primer mix. From the 5' RACE reads, TCRdb called clonotypes with MiXCR, one entry per CDR3 protein. The table lists about 720,000 distinct CDR3 sequences, 20% to 25% of them singletons, with about 22% in the top ten. The CDR3 is 17 residues long. V was pared by 0 bases and J by 2 bases, with 7 bases of the junction left unmatched. Germline CDR1 ENHRY, CDR2 SYGVKD. Per-sample PBMC isolation yielded at least 6.5 million cells.

The specimen was blood. The chain is built from TRBV10-3 and TRBJ2-3; 8 bases are a match to TRBD2. The clonotype originates from a man in his 70s in good health. CDR3 amino acids: CAISESISGDPTDTQYF. In nucleotides, the CDR3 is TGTGCCATCAGTGAGTCTATTAGCGGGGACCCCACAGATACGCAGTATTTT.